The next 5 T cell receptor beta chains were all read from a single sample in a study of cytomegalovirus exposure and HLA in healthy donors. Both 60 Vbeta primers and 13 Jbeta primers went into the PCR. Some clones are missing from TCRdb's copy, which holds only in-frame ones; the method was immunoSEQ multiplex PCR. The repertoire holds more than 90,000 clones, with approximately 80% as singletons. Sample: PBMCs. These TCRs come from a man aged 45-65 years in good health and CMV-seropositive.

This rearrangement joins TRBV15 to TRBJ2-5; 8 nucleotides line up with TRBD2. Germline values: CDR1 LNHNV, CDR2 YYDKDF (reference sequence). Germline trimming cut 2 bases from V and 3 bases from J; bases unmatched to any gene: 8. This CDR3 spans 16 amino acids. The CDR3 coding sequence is TGTGCCACCAGCAGAAGAAAGGGACTAGGAGAAGAGACCCAGTACTTC. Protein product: CATSRRKGLGEETQYF.

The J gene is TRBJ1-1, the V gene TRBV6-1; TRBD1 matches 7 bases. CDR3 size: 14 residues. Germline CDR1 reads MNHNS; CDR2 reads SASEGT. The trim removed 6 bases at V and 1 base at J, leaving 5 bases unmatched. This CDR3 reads CASRRDSPNTEAFF. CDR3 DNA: TGTGCCAGCAGGCGGGACAGTCCGAACACTGAAGCTTTCTTT.

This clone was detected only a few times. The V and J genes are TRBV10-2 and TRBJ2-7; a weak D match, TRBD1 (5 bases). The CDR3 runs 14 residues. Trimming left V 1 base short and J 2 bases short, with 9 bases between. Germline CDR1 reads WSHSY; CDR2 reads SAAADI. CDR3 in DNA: TGCGCCAGCAGTGAGTTTGTAGGGGCCTACGAGCAGTACTTC. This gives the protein CASSEFVGAYEQYF.

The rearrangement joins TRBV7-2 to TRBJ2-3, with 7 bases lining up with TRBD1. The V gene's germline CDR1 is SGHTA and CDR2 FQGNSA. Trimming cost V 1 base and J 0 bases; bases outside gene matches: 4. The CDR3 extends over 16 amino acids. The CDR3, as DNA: TGTGCCAGCAGCTTAGGAGGGGGCCGCAGCACAGATACGCAGTATTTT. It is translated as CASSLGGGRSTDTQYF.

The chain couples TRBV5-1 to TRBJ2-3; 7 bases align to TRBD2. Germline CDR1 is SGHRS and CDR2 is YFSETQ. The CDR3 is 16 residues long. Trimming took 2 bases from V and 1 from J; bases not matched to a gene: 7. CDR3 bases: TGCGCCAGCAGCTTAAGACTAGCCGGCGGCACAGATACGCAGTATTTT. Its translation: CASSLRLAGGTDTQYF.